The 27 T cell receptor beta chains presented below share a single source sample, sequenced in a study of T cells in Graves' hyperthyroidism and ophthalmopathy. The source material, RNA transcripts, was used to amplify TCR beta CDR3 regions. Primed by the HTBI set, a first-round RT-PCR was run on the TCR CDR3. In TCRdb, the multiplex PCR reads were re-called with MiXCR into one record per CDR3 protein. The sample records about 210,000 distinct CDR3 sequences, 17% being singletons. The sequencing input was blood. The source is a man between 50 and 59 years old with Graves' hyperthyroidism.

At least ten counts were recorded for this clonotype. The chain links TRBV7-2 to TRBJ2-3, with TRBD2 as a possible D gene (6 bases). The V gene lost 5 bases and the J gene lost 10 bases, with 19 bases spanning the gap. Germline assignment: CDR1 SGHTA and CDR2 FQGNSA. CDR3 size: 14 residues. This CDR3 reads CASSLAGWHYPQYF. In DNA form, the CDR3 reads TGTGCCAGCAGCCTCGCGGGGTGGCATTATCCGCAGTATTTT.

The sample holds many counts of this clonotype. This chain connects TRBV20-1 to TRBJ2-1, with unresolved D. The CDR3 contains 15 residues. The ends were cut back, 5 bases at V and 11 bases at J, with 25 bases in the middle. CDR1 is DFQATT and CDR2 is SNEGSKA in the germline V gene (reference sequence). The CDR3 DNA is TGCAGTGCTGATTCCAGGATATTAGACTCAGCGAAGCAGTTCTTC. Protein sequence: CSADSRILDSAKQFF.

This clonotype was observed many times. V usage is TRBV5-1 and J usage is TRBJ2-1; D perhaps matches TRBD2 (6 bases). Germline-derived CDR1 and CDR2 are SGHRS and YFSETQ. This CDR3 has 15 amino acids. V shed 0 bases and J shed 2 bases, with 9 bases lying between them. As DNA, the CDR3 is TGCGCCAGCAGCTTGGCGGGAGCGGCCTACAATGAGCAGTTCTTC. It translates to CASSLAGAAYNEQFF.

In its sample, this clonotype was seen a few times. This rearrangement joins TRBV5-8 to TRBJ1-1; 7 bases match TRBD1. The germline CDR1 and CDR2 sequences are SGHTS and YDEGEE. This CDR3 has 16 amino acids. Trimming took 4 bases from V and 0 from J; bases not matched to a gene: 9. DNA of the CDR3: TGTGCCAGCAGCCGGGACAGTTTGCGGTTGAACACTGAAGCTTTCTTT. This codes for CASSRDSLRLNTEAFF.

This clonotype occurred many times. This chain connects TRBV28 to TRBJ2-1; no definite D call. From germline, CDR1 is MDHEN and CDR2 SYDVKM. The CDR3 is made up of 11 amino acids. Between the trimmed V and J ends, which lost 8 bases and 4 bases, there was a span of 6 bases. The CDR3 nucleotides read TGTGCCAGCTGTCGTTACAATGAGCAGTTCTTC. Its translation: CASCRYNEQFF. The variable domain in full, with the rest retrieved from reference TRBV28 and TRBJ2-1, is DVKVTQSSRYLVKRTGEKVFLECVQDMDHENMFWYRQDPGLGLRLIYFSYDVKMKEKGDIPEGYSVSREKKERFSLILESASTNQTSMYLCASCRYNEQFFGPGTRLTVL.

The chain recombines TRBV11-2 with TRBJ2-7; 9 bases are a match to TRBD2. This CDR3 is 17 amino acids long. J lost 0 bases, V lost 3 bases, and 9 bases had no gene match. Germline CDR1 is SGHAT and CDR2 is FQNNGV. The CDR3 region is CASSFARGLANSYEQYF. The CDR3 region has the DNA TGTGCCAGCAGCTTCGCCCGGGGACTAGCAAACTCCTACGAGCAGTACTTC.

Details on this clonotype: A read error may explain this, as a much larger clone is one base away. The chain links TRBV5-1 to TRBJ2-3, with 9 bases lining up with TRBD2. The CDR3 is made up of 15 amino acids. Germline assignment: CDR1 SGHRS and CDR2 YFSETQ. The CDR3 nucleotides are TGCGCCGGCAGCTTGGCGGGAGGGCCTTCAGATACGCAGTATTTT. Its translation: CAGSLAGGPSDTQYF.

V and J are TRBV6-5 and TRBJ1-1; D is ambiguous. V dropped 2 bases and J dropped 1 base, with 14 bases sitting between them. The CDR3 runs to 16 residues. Germline values: CDR1 MNHEY, CDR2 SVGAGI. The DNA for the CDR3 is TGTGCCAGCAGTTACGGGTTTGGCAGGTCGAACACTGAAGCTTTCTTT. Residues: CASSYGFGRSNTEAFF.

This clonotype came up many times. J is TRBJ2-7 and V is TRBV20-1, with 9 bases aligning to TRBD2. The J segment lost 0 bases and the V segment lost 6 bases, leaving 9 bases of the junction unmatched. This CDR3 has 15 amino acids. Germline CDR1 is DFQATT and CDR2 is SNEGSKA (reference sequence). The CDR3 DNA sequence: TGCAGTGCCCATTCTAGCGGGGTGGTCTCCTACGAGCAGTACTTC. This gives the protein CSAHSSGVVSYEQYF.

The chain uses TRBV6-1 and TRBJ2-1; 8 bases agree with TRBD1. The CDR3 covers 16 residues. Trimming took 8 bases from V and 4 from J; bases not matched to a gene: 13. CDR1 is MNHNS and CDR2 is SASEGT in the germline V gene. The CDR3 is CASGQTGGSIYNEQFF. CDR3 sequence (DNA): TGTGCCAGCGGCCAAACAGGGGGTTCTATTTACAATGAGCAGTTCTTC.

This clonotype has at least ten counts. The chain combines TRBV6-1 with TRBJ1-5; 8 bases align to TRBD1. With 3 bases clipped from V and 2 bases from J, the junction kept 0 bases outside the gene matches. The germline gives CDR1 MNHNS, CDR2 SASEGT. The CDR3 runs to 14 residues. The CDR3 spells CASSETGGNQPQHF. CDR3 in DNA: TGTGCCAGCAGTGAGACAGGGGGCAATCAGCCCCAGCATTTT.

This chain connects TRBV7-2 to TRBJ2-7; tentatively, D is TRBD2 (7 bases). The germline V gene has CDR1 SGHTA and CDR2 FQGNSA. Trimming took off 4 bases at V and 2 bases at J, with 15 bases between the two ends. This CDR3 is 15 amino acids long. In DNA form, the CDR3 reads TGTGCCAGCAGCTCCGGGAGGCGGGGGCCCTACGAGCAGTACTTC. Its translation is CASSSGRRGPYEQYF.

This clonotype was observed at least ten times. The rearrangement uses TRBV12-3 or TRBV12-4 and TRBJ2-7; either TRBD1 or TRBD2 may fit D (5 bases each). The CDR3 is made up of 14 amino acids. V dropped 7 bases and J dropped 3 bases, with 16 bases sitting between them. The CDR3 here is CASTRLGTRYEQYF. CDR3 nucleotide sequence: TGTGCCAGCACGCGGCTGGGGACCCGCTACGAGCAGTACTTC.

At least ten counts were recorded for this clonotype. This chain links TRBV20-1 with TRBJ2-3, with TRBD2 as a possible D gene (6 bases). Trimming shortened V by 0 bases and J by 4 bases, and 11 bases separated the two germline ends. CDR1 DFQATT and CDR2 SNEGSKA come from the germline V gene (reference sequence). The CDR3 consists of 14 residues. The CDR3 is CSARDIRGSDTQYF. The CDR3 region has the DNA TGCAGTGCTAGAGATATCCGGGGGTCAGATACGCAGTATTTT.

This clonotype appeared many times. The genes are TRBV27 and TRBJ2-7; 8 bases fit TRBD2. Per the germline V gene, CDR1 is MNHEY and CDR2 is SMNVEV (reference sequence). The CDR3 totals 21 residues. With V trimmed by 8 bases and J by 4 bases, 31 bases remained unmatched. The chain's CDR3 is CASPGGDIIAPPASREYEQYF. The CDR3 nucleotides read TGTGCCAGCCCGGGGGGGGACATAATTGCCCCTCCCGCTAGTAGAGAGTACGAGCAGTACTTC.

This clonotype showed up just once. The genes are TRBV7-9 and TRBJ1-5; D is unclear. Trimming took off 3 bases at V and 6 bases at J, with 6 bases between the two ends. Per germline, CDR1 SEHNR and CDR2 FQNEAQ (reference sequence). The CDR3 is made up of 12 amino acids. The CDR3 DNA follows: TGTGCCAGCAGCTTTAATTCTCAGCCCCAGCATTTT. This sequence encodes CASSFNSQPQHF.

There are many counts of this clonotype. The V call is TRBV7-3, the J call TRBJ2-2, with TRBD2 as a possible D gene (5 bases). The V gene lost 1 base and the J gene lost 7 bases, with 16 bases spanning the gap. The length of the CDR3 is 16 residues. The germline CDR1 and CDR2 sequences are SGHTA and FQGTGA. The CDR3 is CASSLRSTRVDGELFF. CDR3 bases: TGTGCCAGCAGCTTAAGGTCTACTAGGGTTGACGGGGAGCTGTTTTTT.

This clonotype was observed a handful of times. The V call is TRBV7-9, the J call TRBJ2-2; unclear D gene. Germline V lookup: CDR1 SEHNR, CDR2 FQNEAQ (reference sequence). The CDR3 consists of 15 residues. V lost 7 bases, J lost 3 bases, and 15 bases lay in between. CDR3 loop: CASTLKWPDTGELFF. The CDR3 bases are TGTGCCAGCACCCTGAAGTGGCCGGACACCGGGGAGCTGTTTTTT.

Many counts were recorded for this clonotype. This chain connects TRBV12-3 or TRBV12-4 to TRBJ1-1, with 8 bases lining up with TRBD1. Trimming at V came to 5 bases and at J to 4 bases, leaving 6 bases not matched to a gene. CDR3 length: 14 amino acids. CDR3 residues: CASSIRGRGTEAFF. CDR3 DNA sequence: TGTGCCAGCAGTATCAGGGGGCGAGGCACTGAAGCTTTCTTT.

This clonotype was observed a few times. The chain combines TRBV5-1 with TRBJ2-1; D might be TRBD1 (6 bases). Germline V CDR1 and CDR2: SGHRS, YFSETQ. Trimming stripped 2 bases from V and 4 bases from J, with 13 bases between. This CDR3 has 15 amino acids. The CDR3 nucleotides read TGCGCCAGCAGCTTCAGACAGGAATTTTACAATGAGCAGTTCTTC. Amino acid sequence: CASSFRQEFYNEQFF.

This clonotype was seen more than once but under ten times. This rearrangement joins TRBV10-1 to TRBJ2-1, with 8 bases fitting TRBD2. The CDR3 runs to 13 residues. In germline, CDR1 is WNHNN, CDR2 SYGVQD (reference sequence). Trimming took 5 bases from V and 12 from J; bases not matched to a gene: 9. CDR3: CASSWTSPAGQFF. CDR3 in DNA: TGCGCCAGCAGTTGGACTAGCCCAGCTGGGCAGTTCTTC.

As to this clonotype: A read error is possible here, since a much larger clone lies one base away. The V gene is TRBV6-1, the J gene TRBJ2-7; no clear D. CDR1 is MNHNS, CDR2 SASEGT, per germline. CDR3 length: 13 residues. The germline V and J ends were trimmed by 4 bases and 9 bases, with 16 bases remaining between them. Here the CDR3 reads CASSVRDTNGQYF. The CDR3 nucleotides are TGTGCCAGCAGTGTCCGAGACACAAACGGGCAGTACTTC.

Comments on this clonotype: The CDR3 does not end in the conserved phenylalanine or tryptophan, so this is likely a read error. J is TRBJ1-1 and V is TRBV6-2 or TRBV6-3; D gene unclear. This CDR3 spans 14 amino acids. Trimming shortened V by 5 bases and J by 1 base, and 11 bases separated the two germline ends. In germline, CDR1 is MNHEY, CDR2 SVGEGT. As DNA, the CDR3 is TGTGCCAGCAGTGGCCGGGCCCCGAACACTGAAGCTTTCTCT. Translated: CASSGRAPNTEAFS.

This rearrangement joins TRBV20-1 to TRBJ2-3; no reliable D call. This CDR3 has 17 residues. The V gene's germline CDR1 is DFQATT and CDR2 SNEGSKA (reference sequence). V gave up 0 bases and J gave up 3 bases, with 19 bases separating them. CDR3: CSARDLNRAGETDTQYF. The CDR3 bases are TGCAGTGCTAGAGATCTAAATAGGGCAGGAGAAACAGATACGCAGTATTTT.

The rearrangement uses TRBV7-8 and TRBJ2-2; 9 positions match TRBD1. The CDR3 is made up of 16 amino acids. J gave up 4 bases and V 5 bases, and 8 bases lay outside the gene matches. Germline CDR1 reads SGHVS; CDR2 reads FQNEAQ. The CDR3 DNA is TGTGCCAGCAGCGACCGGGACAGGGTGACCACCGGGGAGCTGTTTTTT. Its translation: CASSDRDRVTTGELFF. The entire variable domain, with the rest obtained from reference TRBV7-8 and TRBJ2-2, is as follows: GAGVSQSPRYKVAKRGQDVALRCDPISGHVSLFWYQQALGQGPEFLTYFQNEAQLDKSGLPSDRFFAERPEGSVSTLKIQRTQQEDSAVYLCASSDRDRVTTGELFFGEGSRLTVL.

CDR3 nucleotides: TGCGCCAGCAGCCAAGTAGGGACAGGGGAGCCTTTGAATCAGCCCCAGCATTTT. Amino acid sequence: CASSQVGTGEPLNQPQHF. This rearrangement joins TRBV4-1 to TRBJ1-5, with 10 bases aligning to TRBD1. The CDR3 runs to 18 residues. Losses at the gene ends were 1 base for V and 4 bases for J; bases not matched to a gene: 10. The germline CDR1 and CDR2 sequences are MGHRA and YSYEKL.

The chain links TRBV12-3 or TRBV12-4 to TRBJ2-6, with D unclear. The CDR3 is 14 residues long. The germline V and J ends were trimmed by 3 bases and 2 bases, with 5 bases remaining between them. The CDR3 loop reads CASSFIPGANVLTF. The DNA for the CDR3 is TGTGCCAGCAGTTTTATTCCTGGGGCCAACGTCCTGACTTTC.